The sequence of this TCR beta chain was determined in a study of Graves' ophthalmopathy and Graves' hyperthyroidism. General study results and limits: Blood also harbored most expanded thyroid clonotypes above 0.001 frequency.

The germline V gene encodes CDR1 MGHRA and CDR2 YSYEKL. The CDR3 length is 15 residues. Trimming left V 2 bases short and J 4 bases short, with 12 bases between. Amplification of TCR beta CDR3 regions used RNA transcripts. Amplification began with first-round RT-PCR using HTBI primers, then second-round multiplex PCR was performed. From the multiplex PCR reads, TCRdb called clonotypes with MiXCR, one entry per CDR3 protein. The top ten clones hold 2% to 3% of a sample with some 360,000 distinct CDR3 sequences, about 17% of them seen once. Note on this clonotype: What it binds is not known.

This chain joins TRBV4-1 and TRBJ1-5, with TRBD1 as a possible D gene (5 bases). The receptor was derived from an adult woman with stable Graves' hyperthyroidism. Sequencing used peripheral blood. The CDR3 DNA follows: TGCGCCAGCAGCCAAACCCGGGGCCTAAATCAGCCCCAGCATTTT. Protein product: CASSQTRGLNQPQHF.